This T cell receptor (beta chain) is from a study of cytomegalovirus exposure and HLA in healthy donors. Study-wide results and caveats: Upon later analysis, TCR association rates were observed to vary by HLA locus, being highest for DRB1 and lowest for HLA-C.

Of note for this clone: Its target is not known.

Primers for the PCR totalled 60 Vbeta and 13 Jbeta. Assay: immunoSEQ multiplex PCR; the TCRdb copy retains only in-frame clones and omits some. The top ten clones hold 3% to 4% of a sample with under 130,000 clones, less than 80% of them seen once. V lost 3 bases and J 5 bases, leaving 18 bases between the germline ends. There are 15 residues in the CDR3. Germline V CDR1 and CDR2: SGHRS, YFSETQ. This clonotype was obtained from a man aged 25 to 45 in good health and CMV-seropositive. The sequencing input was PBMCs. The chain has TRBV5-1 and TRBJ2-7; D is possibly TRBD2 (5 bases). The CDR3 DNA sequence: TGCGCCAGCAGCTCGGGATTGGGGAATTCCCACGAGCAGTACTTC. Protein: CASSSGLGNSHEQYF.